This T cell receptor (beta chain) was retrieved from a study of blood T cell repertoires in COVID-19. Overall study context: In each case, the material was cDNA or gDNA derived from T cells, B-cell-depleted T cells, or PBMCs.

The V and J ends lost 11 bases and 5 bases respectively, with 18 bases between them. CDR1 is MNHEY, CDR2 SVGAGI, per germline. The CDR3 runs to 13 residues. While infection was still active, Seattle patients were enrolled and then followed longitudinally. Under the authors' procedure: The authors estimated nucleated cell counts from reference gene primer amplification. Clones were sequenced by immunoSEQ multiplex PCR, and TCRdb holds only the in-frame ones, with some missing. V, J and clone size are those of that table, while D and trimming were read from the DNA. This sample has over 150,000 clones, with 94% found just once.

Sequencing used peripheral blood. The chain uses TRBV6-5 and TRBJ2-5; a possible D gene is TRBD2 (6 bases). The clonotype comes from a man under 40 with COVID-19, enrolled during active disease. The CDR3 region is CAEGNGGWETQYF. The DNA of the CDR3 is TGTGCCGAGGGGAATGGGGGGTGGGAGACCCAGTACTTC.